One sample yielded the 6 T cell receptor beta chains listed below, sequenced in a study of blood T cell repertoires in COVID-19. Libraries were prepared by immunoSEQ multiplex PCR; TCRdb keeps only in-frame clonotypes and omits some of them. The sample gives over 200,000 clones, around 80% of which show up once; roughly 8.8% is in the top ten. Sequences were obtained from peripheral blood. All receptors come from a man in his forties with active or convalescent COVID-19.

The chain carries TRBV7-3 and TRBJ2-7; 9 bases fit TRBD2. The V and J ends lost 5 bases and 7 bases, in that order; junction bases with no gene match: 18. The CDR3 consists of 17 residues. Looked up from germline, CDR1 is SGHTA and CDR2 is FQGTGA. CDR3 loop: CASSLGRGAGGREEQYF. The CDR3 nucleotides are TGTGCCAGCAGCCTCGGACGCGGAGCGGGAGGTCGCGAGGAGCAGTACTTC.

The chain joins TRBV30 to TRBJ2-6; D perhaps matches TRBD2 (7 bases). This CDR3 is 17 amino acids long. V was cut by 3 bases and J by 0 bases, with 15 bases left in between. Germline values: CDR1 GTSNPN, CDR2 SVGIG (reference sequence). CDR3 nucleotides: TGTGCCTGGAGGAGGCGAGGGGGGGGCTCTGGGGCCAACGTCCTGACTTTC. Translated, it gives CAWRRRGGGSGANVLTF.

The J gene is TRBJ2-7, the V gene TRBV30; the match to TRBD2 covers 7 bases. V shed 2 bases and J 2 bases; nucleotides not matched to a gene: 6. CDR1 GTSNPN and CDR2 SVGIG come from the germline V gene (reference sequence). The CDR3 length is 14 residues. Here the CDR3 DNA reads TGTGCCTGGAGTCCTCTAGCGGTAACCTACGAGCAGTACTTC. As protein: CAWSPLAVTYEQYF.

The V and J genes are TRBV19 and TRBJ1-5, with TRBD1 identical over 9 bases. The CDR3 length is 15 residues. Germline V gene data show CDR1 as LNHDA and CDR2 as SQIVND (reference sequence). V trimming: 6 bases; J trimming: 7 bases; junction bases outside the gene matches: 10. CDR3 residues: CASRPGQGLGQPQHF. In DNA, the CDR3 is TGTGCCAGTAGACCGGGACAGGGTCTTGGGCAGCCCCAGCATTTT.

This rearrangement joins TRBV21-1 to TRBJ2-7; whether TRBD2, the table's D call, matches the DNA was not checked. TRBV21-1 is a pseudogene segment. The CDR3 covers 17 residues. The CDR3 DNA reads TGTGCCAGCAGTCCCGGGACTAGCGGGAGGGCTATGGACGAGCAGTACTTC. The encoded protein is CASSPGTSGRAMDEQYF.

This chain joins TRBV6-5 and TRBJ2-3, with a weak D call TRBD1 (6 bases). V lost 6 bases, J lost 4 bases, and 11 bases lay in between. Looked up from germline, CDR1 is MNHEY and CDR2 is SVGAGI. The CDR3 has 13 amino acids. The CDR3 DNA reads TGTGCCAGCAGACAGGGTATGGCAGATACGCAGTATTTT. Amino acids: CASRQGMADTQYF.